This T cell receptor beta chain was documented in a study of response to subunit inactivated influenza vaccine. General study points: It was suggested by the authors that few new T cells are recruited by each seasonal influenza vaccination.

As concerns this clonotype: The antigen is not known.

TCRdb reprocessed the RT-PCR reads with MiXCR, giving one entry per CDR3 protein. The top ten clones hold roughly 10% of a sample with 800,000 to 1,000,000 distinct CDR3 sequences, roughly 20% of them seen once. V trimming: 4 bases; J trimming: 8 bases; junction bases outside the gene matches: 17. The CDR3 runs to 17 residues. Germline V lookup: CDR1 SGHVS, CDR2 FNYEAQ. The TCR was taken from a middle-aged man who received an inactivated influenza vaccine. Here the sequenced sample was PBMCs from blood, taken around 5 days after vaccination. This chain joins TRBV7-6 and TRBJ1-2; 9 bases match TRBD1. CDR3 in DNA: TGTGCCAGCAGCTCGGACAGGGGAGGGGACCCTAGTCGGGGCTACACCTTC. Translation gives CASSSDRGGDPSRGYTF.